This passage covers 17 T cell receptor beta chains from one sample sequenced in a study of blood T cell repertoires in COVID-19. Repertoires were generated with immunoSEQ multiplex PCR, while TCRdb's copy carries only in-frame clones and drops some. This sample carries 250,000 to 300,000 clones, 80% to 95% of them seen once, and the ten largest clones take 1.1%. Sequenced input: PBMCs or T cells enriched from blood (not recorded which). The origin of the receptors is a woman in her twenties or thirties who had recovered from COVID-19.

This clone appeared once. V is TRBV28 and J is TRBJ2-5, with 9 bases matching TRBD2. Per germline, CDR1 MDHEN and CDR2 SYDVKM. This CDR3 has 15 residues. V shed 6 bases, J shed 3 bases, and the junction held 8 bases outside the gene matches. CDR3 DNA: TGTGCCAGCAGCTCGGGACTAGCAAGAGAAGAGACCCAGTACTTC. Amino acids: CASSSGLAREETQYF.

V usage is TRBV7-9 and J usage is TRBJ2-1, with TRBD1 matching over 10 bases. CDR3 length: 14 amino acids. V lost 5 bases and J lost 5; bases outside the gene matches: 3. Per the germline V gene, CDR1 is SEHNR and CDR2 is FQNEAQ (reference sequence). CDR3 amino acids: CASSPGQGDNEQFF. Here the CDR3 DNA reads TGTGCCAGCAGCCCCGGACAGGGGGACAATGAGCAGTTCTTC.

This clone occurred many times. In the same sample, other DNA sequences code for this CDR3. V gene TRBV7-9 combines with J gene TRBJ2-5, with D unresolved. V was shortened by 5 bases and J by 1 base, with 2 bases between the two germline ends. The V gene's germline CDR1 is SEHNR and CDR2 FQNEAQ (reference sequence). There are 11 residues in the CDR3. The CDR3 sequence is CASSLQETQYF. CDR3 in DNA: TGTGCCAGCAGCCTCCAAGAGACCCAGTACTTC.

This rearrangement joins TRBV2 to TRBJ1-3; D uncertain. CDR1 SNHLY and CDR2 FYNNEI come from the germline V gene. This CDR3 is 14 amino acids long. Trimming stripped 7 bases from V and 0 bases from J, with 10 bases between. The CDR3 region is CASKTGDSGNTIYF. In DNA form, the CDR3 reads TGTGCCAGCAAGACGGGAGACTCTGGAAACACCATATATTTT.

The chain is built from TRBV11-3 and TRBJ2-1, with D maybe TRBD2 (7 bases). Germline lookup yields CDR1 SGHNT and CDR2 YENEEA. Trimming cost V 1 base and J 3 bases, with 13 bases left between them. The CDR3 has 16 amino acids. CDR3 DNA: TGTGCCAGCAGCTTAGCGGGGGGCCGGGGCTACAATGAGCAGTTCTTC. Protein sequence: CASSLAGGRGYNEQFF.

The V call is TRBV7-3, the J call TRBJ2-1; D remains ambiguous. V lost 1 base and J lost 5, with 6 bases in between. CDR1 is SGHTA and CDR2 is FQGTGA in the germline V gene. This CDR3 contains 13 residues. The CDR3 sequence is CASSLSLDNEQFF. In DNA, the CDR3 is TGTGCCAGCAGCTTAAGTCTAGACAATGAGCAGTTCTTC. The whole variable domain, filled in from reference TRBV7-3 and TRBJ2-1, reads GAGVSQTPSNKVTEKGKYVELRCDPISGHTALYWYRQSLGQGPEFLIYFQGTGAADDSGLPNDRFFAVRPEGSVSTLKIQRTERGDSAVYLCASSLSLDNEQFFGPGTRLTVL.

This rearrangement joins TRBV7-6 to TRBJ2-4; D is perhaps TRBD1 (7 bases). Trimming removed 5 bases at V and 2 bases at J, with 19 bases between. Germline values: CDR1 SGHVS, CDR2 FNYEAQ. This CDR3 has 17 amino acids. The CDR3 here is CASSQGGVGRTKNIQYF. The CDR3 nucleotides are TGTGCCAGCAGCCAGGGGGGCGTTGGTAGGACCAAAAACATTCAGTACTTC.

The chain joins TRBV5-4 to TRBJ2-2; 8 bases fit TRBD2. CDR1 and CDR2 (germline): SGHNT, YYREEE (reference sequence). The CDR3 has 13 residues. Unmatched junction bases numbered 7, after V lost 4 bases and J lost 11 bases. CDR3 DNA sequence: TGTGCCAGCAGCCCCTTTCTAGCGGGTGAGCTGTTTTTT. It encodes CASSPFLAGELFF. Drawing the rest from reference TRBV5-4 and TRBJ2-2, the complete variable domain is ETGVTQSPTHLIKTRGQQVTLRCSSQSGHNTVSWYQQALGQGPQFIFQYYREEENGRGNFPPRFSGLQFPNYSSELNVNALELDDSALYLCASSPFLAGELFFGEGSRLTVL.

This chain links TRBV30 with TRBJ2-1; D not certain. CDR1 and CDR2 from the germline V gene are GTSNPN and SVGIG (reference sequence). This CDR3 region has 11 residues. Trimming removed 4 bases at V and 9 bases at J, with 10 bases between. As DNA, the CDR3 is TGTGCCTGGACTAGGAGCAGTGAGCAGTTCTTC. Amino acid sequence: CAWTRSSEQFF.

In nucleotides, the CDR3 is TGTGCCAGCAGCGACGCTGGACAGGGGGGGAATGAGCAGTTCTTC. Residues: CASSDAGQGGNEQFF. The chain couples TRBV9 to TRBJ2-1, with 10 bases fitting TRBD1. The germline V gene has CDR1 SGDLS and CDR2 YYNGEE. The CDR3 runs 15 residues. V dropped 3 bases and J dropped 7; count of bases not matched to a gene: 7. Drawing the rest from reference TRBV9 and TRBJ2-1, the complete variable domain is DSGVTQTPKHLITATGQRVTLRCSPRSGDLSVYWYQQSLDQGLQFLIQYYNGEERAKGNILERFSAQQFPDLHSELNLSSLELGDSALYFCASSDAGQGGNEQFFGPGTRLTVL.

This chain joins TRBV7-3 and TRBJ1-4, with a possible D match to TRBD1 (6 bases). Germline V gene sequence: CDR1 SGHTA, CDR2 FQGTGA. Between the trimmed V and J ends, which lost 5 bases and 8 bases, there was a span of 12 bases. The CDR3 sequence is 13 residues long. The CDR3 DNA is TGTGCCAGCAGCCTAGGGACATACGAAAAACTGTTTTTT. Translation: CASSLGTYEKLFF.

The DNA for the CDR3 is TGTGCCACCAGCAGGGGGGAGAGCGGGAGATGGGAGACCCAGTACTTC. This sequence encodes CATSRGESGRWETQYF. This chain connects TRBV15 to TRBJ2-5, with 8 bases fitting TRBD2. This CDR3 region has 16 residues. Per germline, CDR1 LNHNV and CDR2 YYDKDF (reference sequence). V lost 3 bases, J lost 5 bases, and 11 bases stayed unmatched. Looking up the rest from reference TRBV15 and TRBJ2-5 gives the full variable domain: DAMVIQNPRYQVTQFGKPVTLSCSQTLNHNVMYWYQQKSSQAPKLLFHYYDKDFNNEADTPDNFQSRRPNTSFCFLDIRSPGLGDTAMYLCATSRGESGRWETQYFGPGTRLLVL.

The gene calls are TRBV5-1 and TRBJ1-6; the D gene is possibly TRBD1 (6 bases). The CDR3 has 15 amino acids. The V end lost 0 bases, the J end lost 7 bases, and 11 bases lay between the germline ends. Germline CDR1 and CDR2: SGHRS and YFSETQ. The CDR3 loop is CASSLAGQPNSPLHF. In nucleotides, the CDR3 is TGCGCCAGCAGCTTGGCCGGACAGCCAAATTCACCCCTCCACTTT.

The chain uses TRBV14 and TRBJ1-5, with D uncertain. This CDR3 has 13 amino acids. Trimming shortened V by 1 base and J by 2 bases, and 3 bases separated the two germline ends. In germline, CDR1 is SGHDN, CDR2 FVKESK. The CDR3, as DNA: TGTGCCAGCAGCCAAGGAGGCAATCAGCCCCAGCATTTT. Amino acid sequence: CASSQGGNQPQHF.

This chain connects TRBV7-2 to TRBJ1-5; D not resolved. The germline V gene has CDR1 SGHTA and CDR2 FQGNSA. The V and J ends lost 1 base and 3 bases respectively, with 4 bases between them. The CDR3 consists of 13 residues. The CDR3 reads CASSLEPNQPQHF. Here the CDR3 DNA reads TGTGCCAGCAGCTTAGAGCCCAATCAGCCCCAGCATTTT.

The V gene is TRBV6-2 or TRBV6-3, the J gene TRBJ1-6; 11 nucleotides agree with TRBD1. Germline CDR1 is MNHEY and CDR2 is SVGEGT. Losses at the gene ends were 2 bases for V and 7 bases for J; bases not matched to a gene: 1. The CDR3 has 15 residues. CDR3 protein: CASSYGTGGNSPLHF. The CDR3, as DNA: TGTGCCAGCAGTTACGGGACAGGGGGGAATTCACCCCTCCACTTT.

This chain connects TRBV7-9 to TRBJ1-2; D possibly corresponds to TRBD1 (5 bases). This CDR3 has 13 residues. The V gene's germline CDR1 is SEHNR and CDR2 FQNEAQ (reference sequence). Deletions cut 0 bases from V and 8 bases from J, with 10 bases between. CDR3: CASSLAQGEGYTF. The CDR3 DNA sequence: TGTGCCAGCAGCTTAGCGCAGGGTGAAGGCTACACCTTC.